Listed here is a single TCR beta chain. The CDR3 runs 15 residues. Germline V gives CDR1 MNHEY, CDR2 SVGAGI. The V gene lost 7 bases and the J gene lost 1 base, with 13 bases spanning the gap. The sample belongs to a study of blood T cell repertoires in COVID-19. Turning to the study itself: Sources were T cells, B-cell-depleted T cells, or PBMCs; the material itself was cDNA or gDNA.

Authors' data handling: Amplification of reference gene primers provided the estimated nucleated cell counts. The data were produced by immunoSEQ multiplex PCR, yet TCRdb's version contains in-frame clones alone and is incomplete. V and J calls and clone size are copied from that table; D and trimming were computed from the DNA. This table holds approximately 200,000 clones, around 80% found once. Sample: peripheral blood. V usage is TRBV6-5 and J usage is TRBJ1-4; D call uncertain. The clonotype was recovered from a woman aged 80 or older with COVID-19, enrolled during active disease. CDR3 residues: CASTPQRGTNEKLFF. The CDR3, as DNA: TGTGCCAGCACCCCCCAGCGGGGAACTAATGAAAAACTGTTTTTT.